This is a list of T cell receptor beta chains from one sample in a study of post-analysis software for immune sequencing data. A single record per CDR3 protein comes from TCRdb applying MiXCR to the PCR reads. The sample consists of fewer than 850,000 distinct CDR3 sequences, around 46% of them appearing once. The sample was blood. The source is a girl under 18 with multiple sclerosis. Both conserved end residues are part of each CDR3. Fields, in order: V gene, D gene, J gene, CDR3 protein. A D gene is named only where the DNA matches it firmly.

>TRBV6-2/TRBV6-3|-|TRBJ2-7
CASSYGRAYEQYF
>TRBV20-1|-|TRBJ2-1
CSASLIVSSYNEQFF
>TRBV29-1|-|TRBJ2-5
CSVEAWARQNQETQYF
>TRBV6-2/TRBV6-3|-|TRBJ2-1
CASSPRQGGWNEQFF
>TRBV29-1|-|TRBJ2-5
CSVDRGFEGETQYF
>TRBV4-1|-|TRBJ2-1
CASSPGRVLYNEQFF
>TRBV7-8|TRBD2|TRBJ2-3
CASSLTGLAGGYFRRDTQYF
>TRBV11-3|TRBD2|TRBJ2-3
CASSFLAGDTQYF
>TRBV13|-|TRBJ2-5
CASSSMGRREKEETQYF
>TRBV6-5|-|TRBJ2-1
CASSDGTRGARDEQFF
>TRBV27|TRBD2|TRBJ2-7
CASSKGLGYEQYF
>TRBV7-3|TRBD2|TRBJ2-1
CASSPRGLAGPNEQFF
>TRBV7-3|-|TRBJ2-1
CASSLRIGDEQFF
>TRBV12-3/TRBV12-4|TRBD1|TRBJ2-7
CASSSTGVYEQYF
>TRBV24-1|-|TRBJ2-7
CATSARGYEQYF
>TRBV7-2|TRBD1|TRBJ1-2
CASSTDRAHSNYGYTF
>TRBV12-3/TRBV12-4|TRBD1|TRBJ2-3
CASRPQDRASTDTQYF
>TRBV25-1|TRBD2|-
CASSEWDYNEQYF
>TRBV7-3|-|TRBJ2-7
CASSLEGGFYEQYF
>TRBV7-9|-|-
CASSFRGNIQYF
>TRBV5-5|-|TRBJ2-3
CASSPAAGTQYF
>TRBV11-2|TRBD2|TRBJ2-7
CASSSRLAEQYF
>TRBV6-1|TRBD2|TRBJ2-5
CASSEGLAGAGKTQYF
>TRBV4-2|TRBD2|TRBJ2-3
CASSQDGGSGSGDTQYF
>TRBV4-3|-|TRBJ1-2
CASSQDWGQGRFYTF
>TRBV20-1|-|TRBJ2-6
CSARVPPGARPSGANVLTF
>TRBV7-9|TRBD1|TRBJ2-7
CASSTGTAYEQYF
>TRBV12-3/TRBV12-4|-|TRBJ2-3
CASSPRSDPGGDTQYF
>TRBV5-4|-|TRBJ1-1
CASSQDSTEAFF
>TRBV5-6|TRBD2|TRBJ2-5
CASSLVASGNKETQYF
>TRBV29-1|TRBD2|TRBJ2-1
CSVEEGGLAGASEQFF
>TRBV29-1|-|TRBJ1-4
CSVEVSGWEKLFF
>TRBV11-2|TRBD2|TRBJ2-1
CASSLMVFSGTSGHEQFF
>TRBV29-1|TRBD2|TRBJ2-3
CSVDPQLAGSTDTQYF
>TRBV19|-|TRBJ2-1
CASSSITSSYNEQFF
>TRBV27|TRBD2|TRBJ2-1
CASSLALAGVRNEQFF
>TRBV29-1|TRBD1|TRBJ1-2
CSVGSGQGALNYGYTF
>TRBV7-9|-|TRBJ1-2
CASSLSRAPSGYTF
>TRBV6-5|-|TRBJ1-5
CASSFRVGRQPQHF
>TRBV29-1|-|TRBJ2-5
CSVEGPGEETQYF
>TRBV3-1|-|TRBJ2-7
CASSHGHLSYEQYF
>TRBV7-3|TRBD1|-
CASSPAGTGNEQYF
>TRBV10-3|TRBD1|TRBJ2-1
CAISAGTGAANEQFF
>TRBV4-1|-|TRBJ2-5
CASSQDPSPQETQYF
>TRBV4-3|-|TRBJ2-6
CASSPPGANVLTF
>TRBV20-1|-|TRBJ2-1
CSARDFEGDEQFF
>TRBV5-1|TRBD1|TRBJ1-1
CASKIAGGSGNTEAFF
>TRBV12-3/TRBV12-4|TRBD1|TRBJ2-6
CASSHRGLSSGANVLTF